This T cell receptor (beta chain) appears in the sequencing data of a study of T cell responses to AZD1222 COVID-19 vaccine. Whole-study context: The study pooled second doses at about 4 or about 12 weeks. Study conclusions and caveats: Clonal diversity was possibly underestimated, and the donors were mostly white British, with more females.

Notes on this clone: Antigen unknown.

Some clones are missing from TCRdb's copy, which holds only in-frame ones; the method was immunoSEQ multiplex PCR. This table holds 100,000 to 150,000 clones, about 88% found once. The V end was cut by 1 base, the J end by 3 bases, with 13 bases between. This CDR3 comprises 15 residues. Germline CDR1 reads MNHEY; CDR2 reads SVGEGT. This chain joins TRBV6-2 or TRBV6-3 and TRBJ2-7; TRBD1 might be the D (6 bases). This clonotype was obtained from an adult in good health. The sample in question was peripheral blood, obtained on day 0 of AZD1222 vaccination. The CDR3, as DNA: TGTGCCAGCAGTTACTACGGACAGTACCGCTACGAGCAGTACTTC. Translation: CASSYYGQYRYEQYF.